This record covers a single TCR beta chain. The clone's antigen remains unknown. No quality values exist for individual bases; no much larger clone is one base distant. This sample is drawn from a study of blood T cell repertoires in COVID-19 (dated by TCRdb to 2019 to 2021). At the level of the whole study: Samples from collaborators originated in the United States, Italy and Spain and spanned both the acute and convalescent phases of COVID-19. The repertoires were released in a freely available public database intended as a resource for research on the immune response to SARS-CoV-2. A de-identified subject ID, COVID-19 status, age in years and sex were almost always included in the sample metadata. Where available, HLA class I and class II types were obtained from metadata supplied by the sample provider rather than from assay-based typing. The samples were drawn from two sources: the first 160 participants of the ongoing ImmuneRACE study, and about 1,300 subjects contributed by 6 global collaborators. The material from the prospective study consisted of cDNA or gDNA derived from T cells, B-cell-depleted T cells, or PBMCs. Subjects who had been exposed to COVID-19, were actively infected with it, or had recovered from it provided the deeply sampled blood TCRbeta repertoires that made up the dataset.

Summary of the overall study and its limitations: The amount of clinical and demographic metadata varied by source and participant and was provided uncurated.

Including the terminal cysteine and phenylalanine, the CDR3 comprises 19 residues. CDR3 DNA only is kept here, 57 bases in frame from base 1. Germline trimming: 4 bases from V, 0 bases from J; junction bases outside gene matches: 14. The germline V gene sets CDR1 to MGHRA and CDR2 to YSYEKL. In the prospective study, participants were roughly 18 to 90 years old, resided in about two dozen geographic areas of the United States, and were enrolled through a virtual design. In the prospective study, cohorts were assigned on the basis of participant-reported clinical history obtained from a screening survey and a study questionnaire. For ImmuneRACE Cohort 3, a participant was defined as recovered based on two consecutive negative NP/OP PCR tests, clearance by a healthcare professional, or resolution of symptoms. In the prospective study, whole blood, serum and a nasopharyngeal or oropharyngeal swab were collected from each participant by mobile phlebotomists. Participants in the prospective study had the option to provide additional blood draws and questionnaires over a roughly two-month period. Prospective study blood samples were shipped either frozen or at room temperature before DNA extraction.

The immunoSEQ Assay, a bias-controlled multiplex PCR, was used to amplify TCRbeta CDR3 regions from genomic DNA. From the authors' description of their analysis: The number of nucleated cells in each sample was estimated by amplification of reference gene primers within the assay. Sequence reads were collapsed and filtered to measure the absolute abundance of every unique TCRbeta CDR3 rearrangement. For each sample, productive Simpson clonality was calculated as the square root of Simpson's diversity index over productive rearrangements. TCRdb took over this immuneACCESS table, retaining in-frame rearrangements with V and J assigned. Such tables are incomplete; in checked studies, under half of the missing clones stem from an unresolved V gene, and the remainder is unexplained. The V and J calls and clone size were taken over from that table, and D and trimming were inferred from the DNA. The sample table shows about 170,000 clones, and about four fifths are seen once. The biggest ten clones account for 12% of the sample.

The sample comprised PBMCs or T cells enriched from blood (not recorded which). This sequence originates from a man aged 45 to 65 who had recovered from COVID-19. The chain is made from TRBV4-1 and TRBJ1-4; 7 of the junction bases match TRBD1. The CDR3 protein: CASSRRTGEGPATNEKLFF. The nucleotides are TGCGCCAGCAGCCGACGAACAGGGGAAGGGCCCGCAACTAATGAAAAACTGTTTTTT.